This passage covers 16 T cell receptor beta chains from one sample sequenced in a study of blood T cell repertoires in COVID-19. Sequencing used immunoSEQ multiplex PCR; TCRdb keeps in-frame clones, though not all of them. Among 50,000 to 65,000 clones, approximately 89% were seen once, and the ten largest hold 15% to 20%. The sequencing sample was made of peripheral blood. Source of these receptors: a human donor in a cohort sampled during active COVID-19.

The count of this clone is one. In nucleotides, the CDR3 is TGTGCCACCTCGGGACAAAAGGGCTACACCTTC. This sequence encodes CATSGQKGYTF. The chain couples TRBV24-1 to TRBJ1-2; possible D gene TRBD1, 6 bases. The ends were cut back, 9 bases at V and 8 bases at J, with 12 bases in the middle. Germline loops: CDR1 KGHDR, CDR2 SFDVKD. This CDR3 region has 11 residues.

V is TRBV2 and J is TRBJ2-5, with 9 bases matching TRBD1. Germline V gives CDR1 SNHLY, CDR2 FYNNEI. The CDR3 is 13 amino acids. The trim removed 6 bases at V and 3 bases at J, leaving 2 bases unmatched. The CDR3 sequence: CASRRQGEETQYF. The CDR3 nucleotides read TGTGCCAGCAGGAGACAGGGGGAAGAGACCCAGTACTTC.

The genes are TRBV18 and TRBJ1-1; weak D call: TRBD1 (5 bases). V was shortened by 3 bases and J by 6 bases, with 17 bases between the two germline ends. This CDR3 has 15 residues. Germline values: CDR1 KGHSH, CDR2 LQKENI. The CDR3 sequence is CASSPSAGSSSEAFF. CDR3 DNA: TGTGCCAGCTCACCGTCGGCAGGGTCCAGCTCTGAAGCTTTCTTT.

This clone has only a few counts. This chain links TRBV11-2 with TRBJ2-1; 7 bases are shared with TRBD1. The CDR3 is made up of 15 amino acids. The germline gives CDR1 SGHAT, CDR2 FQNNGV. V was pared by 4 bases and J by 4 bases, with 7 bases of the junction left unmatched. In DNA, the CDR3 is TGTGCCAGCAGCTCCCTCGGGACAGCTTACAATGAGCAGTTCTTC. Protein: CASSSLGTAYNEQFF. Based on the CDR3 plus reference TRBV11-2 and TRBJ2-1, the full variable domain is EAGVAQSPRYKIIEKRQSVAFWCNPISGHATLYWYQQILGQGPKLLIQFQNNGVVDDSQLPKDRFSAERLKGVDSTLKIQPAKLEDSAVYLCASSSLGTAYNEQFFGPGTRLTVL.

This clone was counted only a few times. The rearrangement links TRBV5-1 to TRBJ2-7; possible D gene TRBD1, 5 bases. V shed 0 bases and J shed 5 bases, with 15 bases lying between them. In germline, CDR1 is SGHRS, CDR2 YFSETQ. CDR3 length equals 15 residues. CDR3: CASSLGGHALNEQYF. The CDR3 DNA is TGCGCCAGCAGCTTGGGCGGACACGCGTTGAACGAGCAGTACTTC.

By sample share, this clone is medium-sized. The chain couples TRBV2 to TRBJ1-3; D is possibly TRBD1 (6 bases). The V and J ends lost 4 bases and 3 bases respectively, with 13 bases between them. The CDR3 has 15 amino acids. The germline CDR1 and CDR2 sequences are SNHLY and FYNNEI. CDR3 bases: TGTGCCAGCAGTGGGGGGCAGGGAAGTGGAAACACCATATATTTT. Its translation is CASSGGQGSGNTIYF.

The rearrangement links TRBV6-6 to TRBJ1-4, with 8 bases identical to TRBD1. V gave up 6 bases and J gave up 7 bases; unmatched junction bases: 13. Germline CDR1 and CDR2: MNHNY and SVGAGI (reference sequence). This CDR3 region has 16 residues. CDR3 loop: CASSRDRPGVGEKLFF. Written as DNA, the CDR3 is TGTGCCAGCAGCAGGGACAGGCCGGGGGTGGGTGAAAAACTGTTTTTT.

V is TRBV5-1 and J is TRBJ1-4; perhaps TRBD1 as D (5 bases). Trimming stripped 0 bases from V and 0 bases from J, with 9 bases between. CDR1 is SGHRS and CDR2 is YFSETQ in the germline V gene. The CDR3 runs 16 residues. The CDR3: CASSLGQLATNEKLFF. The DNA for the CDR3 is TGCGCCAGCAGCTTGGGACAGTTAGCAACTAATGAAAAACTGTTTTTT. Together with reference TRBV5-1 and TRBJ1-4, the CDR3 gives the full variable domain: KAGVTQTPRYLIKTRGQQVTLSCSPISGHRSVSWYQQTPGQGLQFLFEYFSETQRNKGNFPGRFSGRQFSNSRSEMNVSTLELGDSALYLCASSLGQLATNEKLFFGSGTQLSVL.

CDR3 in amino acids: CASSLAVGGFYEQYF. Written as DNA, the CDR3 is TGTGCCAGCAGCTTAGCGGTCGGCGGATTCTACGAGCAGTACTTC. This chain joins TRBV7-2 and TRBJ2-7; D uncertain. The CDR3 sequence is 15 residues long. Per the germline V gene, CDR1 is SGHTA and CDR2 is FQGNSA. The ends were cut back, 0 bases at V and 3 bases at J, with 12 bases in the middle.

This rearrangement joins TRBV28 to TRBJ1-4, with D maybe TRBD1 (5 bases). Trimming shortened V by 6 bases and J by 2 bases, and 13 bases separated the two germline ends. From germline, CDR1 is MDHEN and CDR2 SYDVKM. CDR3 length: 15 residues. DNA of the CDR3: TGTGCCAGCAGACCCGGGGGGGATACTAATGAAAAACTGTTTTTT. As protein: CASRPGGDTNEKLFF.

CDR3 nucleotides: TGTGCCAGCAGCTTAGGGCTGGTCAACACTGAAGCTTTCTTT. This translates into CASSLGLVNTEAFF. The V call is TRBV7-2, the J call TRBJ1-1, with D hard to call. Germline CDR1 reads SGHTA; CDR2 reads FQGNSA. V shed 1 base and J shed 2 bases, with 8 bases lying between them. This CDR3 has 14 amino acids. Full variable domain (outside the CDR3, taken from reference TRBV7-2 and TRBJ1-1): GAGVSQSPSNKVTEKGKDVELRCDPISGHTALYWYRQSLGQGLEFLIYFQGNSAPDKSGLPSDRFSAERTGGSVSTLTIQRTQQEDSAVYLCASSLGLVNTEAFFGQGTRLTVV.

The V call is TRBV4-1, the J call TRBJ1-1; D may be TRBD1 (6 bases). Germline CDR1 and CDR2: MGHRA and YSYEKL. The CDR3 contains 14 residues. Trimming removed 6 bases at V and 0 bases at J, with 11 bases between. CDR3 DNA: TGCGCCAGCAGTCGCCGGACAGTGAACACTGAAGCTTTCTTT. Its translation: CASSRRTVNTEAFF.

This rearrangement joins TRBV30 to TRBJ2-7; TRBD1 might be the D (5 bases). The CDR3 length is 13 residues. Germline V lookup: CDR1 GTSNPN, CDR2 SVGIG (reference sequence). V lost 0 bases and J 4 bases, leaving 10 bases between the germline ends. CDR3 DNA sequence: TGTGCCTGGAGTGTAGGGGCGGCTTACGAGCAGTACTTC. This translates into CAWSVGAAYEQYF.

The chain joins TRBV7-9 to TRBJ2-3; TRBD2 might be the D (6 bases). V gave up 5 bases and J gave up 2 bases, with 20 bases separating them. CDR3 size: 17 residues. Germline CDR1 SEHNR, CDR2 FQNEAQ (reference sequence). The CDR3 region has the DNA TGTGCCAGCAGCAACGCCCCGGGGACTGGAGACACAGATACGCAGTATTTT. Translation: CASSNAPGTGDTDTQYF.

This clone was seen only once. CDR3: CASRESGVDYNEQFF. CDR3 DNA: TGCGCCAGCAGAGAAAGCGGGGTCGACTACAATGAGCAGTTCTTC. The J gene is TRBJ2-1, the V gene TRBV5-1, with TRBD2 identical over 7 bases. CDR3 length: 15 amino acids. Germline CDR1 SGHRS, CDR2 YFSETQ. After removal of 5 bases from V and 3 bases from J, the junction contained 8 bases not matched to a gene.

V usage is TRBV5-1 and J usage is TRBJ2-7; D might be TRBD1 (6 bases). From germline, CDR1 is SGHRS and CDR2 YFSETQ. Trimming removed 4 bases from V and 1 base from J, with 15 bases in between. The CDR3 contains 15 residues. CDR3 nucleotide sequence: TGCGCCAGCAGCGTTGTCGGGGACAAGTCCTACGAGCAGTACTTC. This codes for CASSVVGDKSYEQYF. Full variable domain (outside the CDR3, taken from reference TRBV5-1 and TRBJ2-7): KAGVTQTPRYLIKTRGQQVTLSCSPISGHRSVSWYQQTPGQGLQFLFEYFSETQRNKGNFPGRFSGRQFSNSRSEMNVSTLELGDSALYLCASSVVGDKSYEQYFGPGTRLTVT.